These 27 T cell receptor beta chains came from one sample sequenced in a study of quantifying T cell responses using KT2 cells. About the research overall: Reverse transcription used primers in the TCR alpha and beta constant regions.

An oligo carrying a UMI was ligated to the cDNA 3' end. An equimolar mix of RC1.1 and RC1.2 primed the beta chain across TRBC1 and TRBC2. In TCRdb, the UMI-ligation and nested PCR reads were re-called with MiXCR into one record per CDR3 protein. The table records around 35,000 distinct CDR3 sequences, over 9% of them present only once. Sequencing was carried out using PBMCs spiked with cells of the T cell clone KT2. The origin of the receptors is a human donor.

This clonotype was observed many times. This rearrangement joins TRBV12-3 or TRBV12-4 to TRBJ2-3, with D perhaps TRBD1 (5 bases). The CDR3 spans 15 residues. V lost 6 bases and J 0 bases, leaving 13 bases between the germline ends. CDR3 protein: CASRPSRGSTDTQYF. CDR3 nucleotides: TGTGCCAGCAGACCGAGTAGGGGAAGCACAGATACGCAGTATTTT.

This chain links TRBV7-9 with TRBJ2-1, with 12 bases fitting TRBD2. The germline gives CDR1 SEHNR, CDR2 FQNEAQ (reference sequence). The CDR3 loop spans 20 amino acids. Germline trimming cut 5 bases from V and 0 bases from J; bases unmatched to any gene: 14. CDR3 amino acids: CASSPRRTSGAQSSYNEQFF. The CDR3 DNA reads as TGTGCCAGCAGCCCCCGGCGGACTAGCGGGGCGCAAAGCTCCTACAATGAGCAGTTCTTC.

In DNA form, the CDR3 reads TGTGCCACCAGCAGAGATAGAAAGGAAGACAGGGGGTGGGGCTACACCTTC. Amino acids: CATSRDRKEDRGWGYTF. The chain uses TRBV15 and TRBJ1-2; 9 nucleotides align to TRBD1. From germline, CDR1 is LNHNV and CDR2 YYDKDF (reference sequence). V lost 0 bases, J lost 8 bases, and 13 bases stayed unmatched. The CDR3 is 17 amino acids.

This chain uses TRBV2 with TRBJ2-2, with 7 positions matching TRBD2. Trimming cost V 1 base and J 5 bases; bases outside gene matches: 1. Germline lookup yields CDR1 SNHLY and CDR2 FYNNEI. This CDR3 is built from 14 residues. DNA for the CDR3: TGTGCCAGCAGTGAAGGGCGGGGGACCGGGGAGCTGTTTTTT. As protein: CASSEGRGTGELFF.

The chain is built from TRBV12-3 or TRBV12-4 and TRBJ1-1; 8 nucleotides agree with TRBD1. The CDR3 loop spans 14 amino acids. V lost 6 bases, J lost 10 bases, and 13 bases stayed unmatched. The CDR3, as DNA: TGTGCCAGCAGCCATGACAGGGGACGACCAAGAGCTTTCTTT. Translation gives CASSHDRGRPRAFF.

This chain uses TRBV12-3 or TRBV12-4 with TRBJ2-3, with 10 positions matching TRBD1. V was clipped by 5 bases and J by 5 bases; unmatched bases: 7. This CDR3 is built from 15 residues. In DNA, the CDR3 is TGTGCCAGCAGTCCCCGGGACAGGGGTGTAGATACGCAGTATTTT. This translates into CASSPRDRGVDTQYF.

The V call is TRBV12-3 or TRBV12-4, the J call TRBJ2-1; perhaps D is TRBD1 or TRBD2 (5 bases each). The V end was cut by 5 bases, the J end by 6 bases, with 14 bases between. The CDR3 runs to 14 residues. CDR3 region: CASSDWGSVNEQFF. The CDR3 nucleotides read TGTGCCAGCAGTGACTGGGGGAGTGTCAATGAGCAGTTCTTC.

In this sample, this clonotype is medium-sized (0.01 to 0.1%). This chain uses TRBV7-9 with TRBJ1-5; perhaps TRBD1 as D (6 bases). Germline V gene sequence: CDR1 SEHNR, CDR2 FQNEAQ (reference sequence). V gave up 3 bases and J gave up 3 bases, with 9 bases separating them. This CDR3 region has 14 residues. The CDR3 loop is CASSFTGNNQPQHF. The CDR3 DNA follows: TGTGCCAGCAGCTTTACAGGGAACAATCAGCCCCAGCATTTT.

This chain joins TRBV7-3 and TRBJ2-3, with D unclear. Germline V lookup: CDR1 SGHTA, CDR2 FQGTGA. CDR3 size: 14 residues. Trimming removed 2 bases from V and 6 bases from J, with 12 bases in between. CDR3 region: CASSLEVMGDTQYF. The CDR3 DNA reads as TGTGCCAGCAGCTTAGAGGTGATGGGCGATACGCAGTATTTT.

This clonotype has more than one count but fewer than ten. The chain employs TRBV7-9 and TRBJ1-4; TRBD1 matches at 9 bases. The CDR3 sequence is 14 residues long. Germline V CDR1 and CDR2: SEHNR, FQNEAQ (reference sequence). V gave up 5 bases and J gave up 4 bases; unmatched junction bases: 2. CDR3 sequence (DNA): TGTGCCAGCAGCCGGGACAGGGATAATGAAAAACTGTTTTTT. Translation: CASSRDRDNEKLFF.

As to this clonotype: Relative to the germline gene, one junction end is altered; a read error may explain this. CDR3 amino acids: CASMSGTGSTESFF. The DNA of the CDR3 is TGTGCCAGCATGTCAGGGACAGGGTCCACTGAATCTTTCTTT. The rearrangement joins TRBV2 to TRBJ1-1; TRBD1 agrees at 9 bases. This CDR3 is 14 amino acids long. CDR1 is SNHLY and CDR2 is FYNNEI in the germline V gene.

The chain employs TRBV3-1 and TRBJ2-7; 10 positions match TRBD1. This CDR3 has 16 residues. Germline V gene lookup returns CDR1 LGHDT and CDR2 YNNKEL (reference sequence). Unmatched junction bases numbered 4, after V lost 1 base and J lost 1 base. Here the CDR3 reads CASSQALGQGSYEQYF. CDR3 bases: TGTGCCAGCAGCCAAGCTTTGGGACAGGGGTCCTACGAGCAGTACTTC.

This clonotype was picked up a small number of times. The rearrangement links TRBV29-1 to TRBJ2-1; TRBD2 aligns across 7 bases. With V trimmed by 5 bases and J by 7 bases, 5 bases remained unmatched. The CDR3 is made up of 12 amino acids. Germline CDR1 reads SQVTM; CDR2 reads ANQGSEA. CDR3 nucleotide sequence: TGCAGCGTTATTGCCGGGGGGAATGAGCAGTTCTTC. Residues: CSVIAGGNEQFF.

This clonotype has a count of ten or more. V gene TRBV19 combines with J gene TRBJ1-5, with 7 bases matching TRBD1. The V gene end was trimmed by 6 bases and the J gene end by 5 bases; junction bases not matched to a gene: 7. This CDR3 spans 14 amino acids. The germline CDR1 and CDR2 sequences are LNHDA and SQIVND (reference sequence). In DNA form, the CDR3 reads TGTGCCAGTAGCCTTCGGGACAGAGATCAGCCCCAGCATTTT. Translating it yields CASSLRDRDQPQHF.

This clonotype was seen repeatedly, ten times or more. The gene calls are TRBV7-9 and TRBJ1-3; no clear D gene. Germline CDR1 and CDR2: SEHNR and FQNEAQ (reference sequence). The V gene lost 5 bases and the J gene lost 7 bases, with 15 bases spanning the gap. The CDR3 has 14 residues. CDR3 sequence (DNA): TGTGCCAGCAGCCACGACAATAATCGTAACACCATATATTTT. It codes for CASSHDNNRNTIYF. The full variable domain, with the rest looked up from reference TRBV7-9 and TRBJ1-3, is DTGVSQNPRHKITKRGQNVTFRCDPISEHNRLYWYRQTLGQGPEFLTYFQNEAQLEKSRLLSDRFSAERPKGSFSTLEIQRTEQGDSAMYLCASSHDNNRNTIYFGEGSWLTVV.

This chain joins TRBV20-1 and TRBJ2-2; 7 bases fit TRBD1. J was trimmed by 4 bases and V by 5 bases; bases with no gene match: 10. The CDR3 extends over 15 amino acids. Germline V CDR1 and CDR2: DFQATT, SNEGSKA (reference sequence). CDR3: CSAQRHPGGTGELFF. The CDR3, as DNA: TGCAGTGCTCAGCGACACCCAGGGGGCACCGGGGAGCTGTTTTTT.

This clonotype was detected ten times or more. The chain uses TRBV7-3 and TRBJ2-3; TRBD2 aligns across 9 bases. Germline CDR1 SGHTA, CDR2 FQGTGA. The CDR3 is 17 amino acids. Trimming at V came to 0 bases and at J to 2 bases, leaving 6 bases not matched to a gene. The CDR3 nucleotides read TGTGCCAGCAGCTTAACTTTTGCGGGAGGGACCACAGATACGCAGTATTTT. This encodes CASSLTFAGGTTDTQYF.

Of note for this clonotype: The missing conserved phenylalanine or tryptophan at the end of this CDR3 makes a read error likely. In nucleotides, the CDR3 is TGCAGCGTTGAAGATCGGCAGGGGATGGTGATGGGCACAGATACGCAGTATTAT. Protein sequence: CSVEDRQGMVMGTDTQYY. The V and J genes are TRBV29-1 and TRBJ2-3; D is possibly TRBD1 (6 bases). There are 18 residues in the CDR3. Trimming stripped 0 bases from V and 1 base from J, with 20 bases between. Germline assignment: CDR1 SQVTM and CDR2 ANQGSEA.

The V and J genes are TRBV4-3 and TRBJ2-3; 15 nucleotides agree with TRBD2. In germline, CDR1 is LGHNA, CDR2 YSLEER. The CDR3 is 17 amino acids. V was pared by 4 bases and J by 1 base, with 3 bases of the junction left unmatched. CDR3 in DNA: TGCGCCAGCAGCCCGGGACTAGCGGGAGGAGGCACAGATACGCAGTATTTT. Its protein product is CASSPGLAGGGTDTQYF.

This clonotype was detected many times. This rearrangement joins TRBV21-1 to TRBJ1-6; no DNA check was done on the table's D call, TRBD1. TRBV21-1 is marked as a pseudogene. The CDR3 length is 15 residues. The DNA of the CDR3 is TGTGCCAGCAGCACTCCGGGCTCTTTGAATTCACCCCTCCACTTT. It yields the protein CASSTPGSLNSPLHF.

The chain recombines TRBV20-1 with TRBJ2-1, with D hard to call. Looked up from germline, CDR1 is DFQATT and CDR2 is SNEGSKA (reference sequence). Trimming took 6 bases from V and 6 from J, leaving 18 bases between them. The CDR3 is made up of 14 amino acids. CDR3 bases: TGCAGTGCACCTCGGACGGCCGGTCTCAATGAGCAGTTCTTC. Amino acids: CSAPRTAGLNEQFF.

The chain uses TRBV5-4 and TRBJ2-3, with TRBD2 as a possible D gene (6 bases). Germline lookup yields CDR1 SGHNT and CDR2 YYREEE (reference sequence). The CDR3 runs to 16 residues. Trimming left V 4 bases short and J 5 bases short, with 20 bases between. The CDR3 loop reads CASSTGLAASGDTQYF. The CDR3, as DNA: TGTGCCAGCAGCACAGGCTTAGCGGCCTCGGGAGATACGCAGTATTTT.

This clonotype was seen a few times. The chain links TRBV2 to TRBJ2-1, with 9 bases identical to TRBD1. The CDR3 spans 13 residues. V gave up 11 bases and J gave up 6 bases; unmatched junction bases: 8. In germline, CDR1 is SNHLY, CDR2 FYNNEI. The CDR3 sequence is CAQRGTGFNEQFF. The CDR3 DNA is TGTGCCCAAAGGGGGACAGGGTTCAATGAGCAGTTCTTC.

This clonotype came up a few times. The chain has TRBV20-1 and TRBJ2-1, with D maybe TRBD2 (5 bases). Germline V gene lookup returns CDR1 DFQATT and CDR2 SNEGSKA (reference sequence). This CDR3 comprises 13 residues. V lost 0 bases to trimming and J lost 9 bases, with 12 bases between them. For the CDR3, the DNA is TGCAGTGCTAGAGACCTGGGAGTACGTGAGCAGTTCTTC. Protein sequence: CSARDLGVREQFF.

This chain links TRBV9 with TRBJ1-1, with D maybe TRBD1 (6 bases). Per the germline V gene, CDR1 is SGDLS and CDR2 is YYNGEE. The CDR3 runs to 15 residues. Trimming cost V 4 bases and J 2 bases, with 15 bases left between them. CDR3 sequence reads: CASSPEGGANTEAFF. The CDR3 DNA follows: TGTGCCAGCAGCCCTGAGGGGGGCGCAAACACTGAAGCTTTCTTT.

This clonotype has at least ten counts. The gene calls are TRBV6-5 and TRBJ1-2; D may be TRBD1 (5 bases). V was clipped by 0 bases and J by 5 bases, with 13 bases between them. The CDR3 extends over 15 amino acids. Germline lookup yields CDR1 MNHEY and CDR2 SVGAGI. CDR3 region: CASSYSRTGGYGYTF. The CDR3 coding sequence is TGTGCCAGCAGTTACTCACGAACAGGAGGATATGGCTACACCTTC.

This clonotype has at least ten counts. The V call is TRBV13, the J call TRBJ1-6; tentatively, D is TRBD1 (5 bases). This CDR3 spans 12 amino acids. The V gene lost 3 bases and the J gene lost 10 bases, with 7 bases spanning the gap. Looked up from germline, CDR1 is PRHDT and CDR2 is FYEKMQ (reference sequence). DNA for the CDR3: TGTGCCAGCAGCTTCAGGGAATCACCCCTCCACTTT. It codes for CASSFRESPLHF. The whole variable domain, remainder taken from reference TRBV13 and TRBJ1-6, is AAGVIQSPRHLIKEKRETATLKCYPIPRHDTVYWYQQGPGQDPQFLISFYEKMQSDKGSIPDRFSAQQFSDYHSELNMSSLELGDSALYFCASSFRESPLHFGNGTRLTVT.